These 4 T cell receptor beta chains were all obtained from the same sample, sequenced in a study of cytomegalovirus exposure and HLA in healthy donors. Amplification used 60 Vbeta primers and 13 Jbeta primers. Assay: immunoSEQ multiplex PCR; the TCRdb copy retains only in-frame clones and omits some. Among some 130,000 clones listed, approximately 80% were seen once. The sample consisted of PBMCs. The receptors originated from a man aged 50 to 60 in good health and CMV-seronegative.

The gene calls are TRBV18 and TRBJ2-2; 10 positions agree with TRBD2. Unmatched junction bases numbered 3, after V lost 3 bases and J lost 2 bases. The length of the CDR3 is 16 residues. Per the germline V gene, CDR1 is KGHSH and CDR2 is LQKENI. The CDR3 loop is CASSPPSGGNTGELFF. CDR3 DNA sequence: TGTGCCAGCTCACCCCCTAGCGGGGGAAACACCGGGGAGCTGTTTTTT.

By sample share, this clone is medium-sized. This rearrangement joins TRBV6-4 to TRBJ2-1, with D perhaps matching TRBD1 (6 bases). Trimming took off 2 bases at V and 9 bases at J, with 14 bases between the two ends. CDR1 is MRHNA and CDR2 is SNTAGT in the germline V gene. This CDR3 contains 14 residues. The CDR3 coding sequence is TGTGCCAGCAGTGACCAGTCCGCAGGGGCTGAGCAGTTCTTC. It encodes CASSDQSAGAEQFF.

The CDR3 here is CASAGVRPYEQYF. CDR3 coding DNA: TGTGCCAGCGCCGGAGTTAGACCGTACGAGCAGTACTTC. This rearrangement joins TRBV18 to TRBJ2-7; no clear D. The CDR3 is 13 residues long. Germline CDR1 KGHSH, CDR2 LQKENI. The V end lost 8 bases, the J end lost 4 bases, and 15 bases lay between the germline ends.

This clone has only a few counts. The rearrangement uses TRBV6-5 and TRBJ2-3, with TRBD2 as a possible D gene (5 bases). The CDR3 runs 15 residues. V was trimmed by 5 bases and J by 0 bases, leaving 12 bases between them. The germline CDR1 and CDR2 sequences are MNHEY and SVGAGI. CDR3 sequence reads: CASSPGLSSTDTQYF. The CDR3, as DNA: TGTGCCAGCAGTCCCGGACTCTCTAGCACAGATACGCAGTATTTT.